Below are 3 T cell receptor beta chains sequenced from a single sample in a study of blood T cells in healthy people across ages. Alongside a J-beta primer mix, a sample-barcoded 5' primer served in a second PCR lasting roughly 7 to 12 cycles. MiXCR was run by TCRdb on the 5' RACE reads, yielding one entry per CDR3 protein. There are fewer than 1,000,000 distinct CDR3 sequences in the sample; more than 35% occur only once, and 15% to 20% lies in the top ten. Sequencing was done on a sample of blood. The receptors come from a man aged 80 or over in good health.

This clonotype was counted between two and nine times. This chain connects TRBV3-1 to TRBJ2-7; 11 bases align to TRBD2. The junction had 9 bases not matched to a gene; V was cut back by 4 bases and J by 1 base. CDR1 is LGHDT, CDR2 YNNKEL, per germline (reference sequence). The CDR3 runs to 17 residues. The CDR3 nucleotides are TGTGCCAGCAGCCCACAAATGGGACTAGCGGAATCCTACGAGCAGTACTTC. Its translation is CASSPQMGLAESYEQYF.

V gene TRBV6-2 or TRBV6-3 combines with J gene TRBJ2-5, with 7 bases lining up with TRBD2. The end of the DNA aligns better with TRBJ2-7, so the J call may be wrong. CDR3 length: 13 amino acids. Germline V gene data show CDR1 as MNHEY and CDR2 as SVGEGT. The CDR3 here is CATVGRGVLEQYF. The CDR3 coding sequence is TGTGCCACCGTTGGACGGGGGGTTCTCGAGCAGTACTTC.

V gene TRBV12-5 combines with J gene TRBJ2-3; unclear D gene. The germline V gene has CDR1 LGHNT and CDR2 FRNRAP. This CDR3 is 13 amino acids long. The V and J ends lost 3 bases and 7 bases respectively, with 11 bases between them. The CDR3 DNA reads as TGTGCTAGTGGTTTCCCCGACTCGAATACGCAGTATTTT. Translated: CASGFPDSNTQYF.